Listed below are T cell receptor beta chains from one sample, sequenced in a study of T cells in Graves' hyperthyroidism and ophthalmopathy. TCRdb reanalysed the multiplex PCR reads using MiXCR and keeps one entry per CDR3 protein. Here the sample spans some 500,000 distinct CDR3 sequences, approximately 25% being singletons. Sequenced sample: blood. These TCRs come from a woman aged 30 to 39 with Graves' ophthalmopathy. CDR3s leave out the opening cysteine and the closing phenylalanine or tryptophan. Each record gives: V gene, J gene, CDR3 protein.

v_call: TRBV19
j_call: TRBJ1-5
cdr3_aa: ASSIRTGNQPQH

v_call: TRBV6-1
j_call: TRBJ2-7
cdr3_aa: ASIGLAGGKQY

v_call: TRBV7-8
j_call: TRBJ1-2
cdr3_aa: ASSLDPLDYGYT

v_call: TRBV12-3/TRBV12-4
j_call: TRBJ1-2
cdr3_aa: VSSLALEGGGYT

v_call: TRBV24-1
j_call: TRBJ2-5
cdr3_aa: ATSALSQETQY

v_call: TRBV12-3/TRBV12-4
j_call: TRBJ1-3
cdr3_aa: ASSLWSGNTIY

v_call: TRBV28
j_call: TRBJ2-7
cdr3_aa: ASSSPTGLSYEQY

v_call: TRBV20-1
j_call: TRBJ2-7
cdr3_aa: SAVTGNEQY

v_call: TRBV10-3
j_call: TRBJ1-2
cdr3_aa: AISENRPTRTGHGYT

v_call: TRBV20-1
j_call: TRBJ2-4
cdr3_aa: SARSPGGAAKNIQY

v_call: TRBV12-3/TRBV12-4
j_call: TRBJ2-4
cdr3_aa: ASSFLRDQNIQY

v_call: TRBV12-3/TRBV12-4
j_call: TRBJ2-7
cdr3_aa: ASSRRQGIDEQY

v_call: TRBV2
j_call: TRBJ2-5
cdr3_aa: ASSEGGLAAETQY

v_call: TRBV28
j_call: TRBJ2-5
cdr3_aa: ASSLKEWFRGQETQY

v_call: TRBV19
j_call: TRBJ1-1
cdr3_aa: ASSTIPGTKNTEAF

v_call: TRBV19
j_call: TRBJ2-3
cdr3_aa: ASSRERGSRTDTQY

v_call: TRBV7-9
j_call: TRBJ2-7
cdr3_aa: ASSAQDRLSYEQY

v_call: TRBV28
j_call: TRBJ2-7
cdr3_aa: ASTLGSGQGQNEQY

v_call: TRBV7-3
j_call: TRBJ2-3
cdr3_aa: ASSFGGFTDTQY

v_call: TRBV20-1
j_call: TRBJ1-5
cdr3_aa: SASGTAGLQPQH

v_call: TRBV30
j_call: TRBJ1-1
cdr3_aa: AWTSLPGLYTEAF

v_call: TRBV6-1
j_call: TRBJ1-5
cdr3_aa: ASRDMMDITNQPQH

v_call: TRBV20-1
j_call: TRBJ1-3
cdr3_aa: SASRGSGNTIY

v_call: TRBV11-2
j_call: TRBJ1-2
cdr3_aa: ASSLGHVNSYSGGYT

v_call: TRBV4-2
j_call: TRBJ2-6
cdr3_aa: ASSQTGAGGSGANVLT

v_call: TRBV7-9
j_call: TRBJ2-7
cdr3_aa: ASSLEDSSYEQY

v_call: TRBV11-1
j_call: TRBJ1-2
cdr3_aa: ASSPLGPGNPYGYT

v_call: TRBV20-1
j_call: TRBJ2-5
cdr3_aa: SATDPKETQY

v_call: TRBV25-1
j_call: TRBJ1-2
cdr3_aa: ASSESPFGVRNGYT

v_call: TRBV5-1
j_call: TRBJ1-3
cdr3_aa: ASSPRHGSSGNTIY

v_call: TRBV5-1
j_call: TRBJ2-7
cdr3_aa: ASSQMDSQFYEQY

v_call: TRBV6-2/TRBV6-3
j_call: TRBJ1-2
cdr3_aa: ASQLGLNGYT

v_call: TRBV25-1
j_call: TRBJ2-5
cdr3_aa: ASSGLAGEQETQY

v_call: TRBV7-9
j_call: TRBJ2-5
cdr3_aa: ASSLVVGQETQY

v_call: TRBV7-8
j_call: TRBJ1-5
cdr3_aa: ASSLDVGVYQPQH

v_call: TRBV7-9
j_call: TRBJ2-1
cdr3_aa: ASSYSTSSGNEQF

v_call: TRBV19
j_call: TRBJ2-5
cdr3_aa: ARTAQETQY

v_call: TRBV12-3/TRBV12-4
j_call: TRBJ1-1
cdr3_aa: ATMDTKNTEAF

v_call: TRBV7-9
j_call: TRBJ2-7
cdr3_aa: ASSTTQYEQY

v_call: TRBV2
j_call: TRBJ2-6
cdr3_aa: ASSFGANVLT

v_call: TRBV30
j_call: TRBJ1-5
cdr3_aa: AWTSAAFNQPQH

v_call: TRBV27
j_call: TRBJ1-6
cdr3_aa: ASTPYEGGSPLH

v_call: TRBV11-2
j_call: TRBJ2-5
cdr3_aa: ASSLGPSGGPQETQY

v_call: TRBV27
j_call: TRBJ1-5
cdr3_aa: ASSLTGISNQPQH

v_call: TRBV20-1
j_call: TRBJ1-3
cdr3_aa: SARDFISSNTIY

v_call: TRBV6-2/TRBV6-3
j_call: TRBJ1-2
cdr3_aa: ASSDRQGRVSDH

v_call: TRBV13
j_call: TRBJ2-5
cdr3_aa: ASSLVLAGFWETQY

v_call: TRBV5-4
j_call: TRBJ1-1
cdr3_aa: ASRLFGMNTEAF

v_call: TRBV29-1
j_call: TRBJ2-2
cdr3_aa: SGGQGAFTGELF

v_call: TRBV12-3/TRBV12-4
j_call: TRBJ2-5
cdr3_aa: ASTRGGRQETQY

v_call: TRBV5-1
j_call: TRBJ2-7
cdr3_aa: ASSPPTGGYEQY

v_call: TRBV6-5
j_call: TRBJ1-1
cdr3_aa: ASSYFGGTEAF

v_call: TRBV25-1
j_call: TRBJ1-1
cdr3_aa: ASSGATGGYGNTEAF

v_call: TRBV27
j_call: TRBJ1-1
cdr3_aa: ASKGTVVGMNTEAF

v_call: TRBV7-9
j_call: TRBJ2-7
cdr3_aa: ASSFYGSTYEQY

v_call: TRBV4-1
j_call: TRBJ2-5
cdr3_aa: ASSQDAQGFETQY

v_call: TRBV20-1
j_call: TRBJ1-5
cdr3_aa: SATTLYSNQPQH

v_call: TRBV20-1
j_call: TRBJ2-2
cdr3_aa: SARSGGASGELF

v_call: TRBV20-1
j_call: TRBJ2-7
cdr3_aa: SARDGEREGREQY

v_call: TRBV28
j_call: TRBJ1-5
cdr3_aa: ASSFRLASSADQPQH